One sample yielded the 5 T cell receptor beta chains listed below, sequenced in a study of cytomegalovirus exposure and HLA in healthy donors. Primers: 60 Vbeta forward and 13 Jbeta reverse. Assay: immunoSEQ multiplex PCR; the TCRdb copy retains only in-frame clones and omits some. The data hold over 250,000 clones, with 86% observed a single time. Sequencing input: PBMCs. The origin of the receptors is a man aged 35 to 55 in good health and CMV-seropositive.

About this clone itself: At one of its ends the junction is not consistent with the germline gene, which may arise from a read error. This chain joins TRBV7-9 and TRBJ2-7; D may be TRBD1 (6 bases). Per germline, CDR1 SEHNR and CDR2 FQNEAQ (reference sequence). This CDR3 is built from 16 residues. The CDR3 loop reads CSSSLAPNREVYEQYF. CDR3 nucleotide sequence: TGTTCCAGCAGCTTAGCCCCGAACAGGGAAGTCTACGAGCAGTACTTC.

CDR3 in DNA: TGTGCCTGGAGTGAAGGCGGGGGGCAGTTCTTC. This encodes CAWSEGGGQFF. V and J are TRBV30 and TRBJ2-1, with 7 bases identical to TRBD2. The junction had 3 bases not matched to a gene; V was cut back by 1 base and J by 12 bases. The CDR3 runs to 11 residues. Looked up from germline, CDR1 is GTSNPN and CDR2 is SVGIG (reference sequence).

This clone was detected only once. This rearrangement joins TRBV4-3 to TRBJ2-7; 7 nucleotides line up with TRBD2. The V gene end was trimmed by 4 bases and the J gene end by 6 bases; junction bases not matched to a gene: 6. The germline gives CDR1 LGHNA, CDR2 YSLEER. This CDR3 is built from 13 residues. The CDR3 loop is CASSLWSGVEQYF. The CDR3 nucleotides read TGCGCCAGCAGCCTTTGGAGCGGGGTCGAGCAGTACTTC.

V is TRBV10-3 and J is TRBJ2-7; D remains ambiguous. CDR3 length: 13 residues. CDR1 is ENHRY, CDR2 SYGVKD, per germline. The ends were cut back, 0 bases at V and 7 bases at J, with 10 bases in the middle. This CDR3 reads CAISESSSMEQYF. CDR3 nucleotide sequence: TGTGCCATCAGTGAGTCGAGTTCGATGGAGCAGTACTTC.

The chain joins TRBV11-2 to TRBJ2-1; weak D call: TRBD2 (6 bases). Germline lookup yields CDR1 SGHAT and CDR2 FQNNGV. The germline V and J ends were trimmed by 5 bases and 5 bases, with 16 bases remaining between them. The CDR3 extends over 15 amino acids. The CDR3 DNA is TGTGCCAGCAGCCCCGAACGGGAGTCAGACAATGAGCAGTTCTTC. Its protein product is CASSPERESDNEQFF.